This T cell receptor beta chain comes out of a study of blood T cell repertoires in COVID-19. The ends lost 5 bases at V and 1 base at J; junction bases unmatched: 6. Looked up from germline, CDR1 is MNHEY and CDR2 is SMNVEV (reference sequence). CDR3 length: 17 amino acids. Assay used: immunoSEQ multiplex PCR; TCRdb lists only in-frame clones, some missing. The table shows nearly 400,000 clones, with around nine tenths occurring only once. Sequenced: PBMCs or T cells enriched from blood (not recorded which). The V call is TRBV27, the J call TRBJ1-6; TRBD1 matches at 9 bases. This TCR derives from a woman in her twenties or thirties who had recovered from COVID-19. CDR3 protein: CASSGQGLASYNSPLHF. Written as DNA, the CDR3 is TGTGCCAGCAGTGGACAGGGGCTGGCGTCCTATAATTCACCCCTCCACTTT.